Sequencing of this T cell receptor beta chain was carried out in a study of Tregs in tolerant kidney transplant recipients. Some clones are missing from TCRdb's copy, which holds only in-frame ones; the method was immunoSEQ multiplex PCR. The sample lists over 55,000 clones, around 88% occurring once. This TCR derives from a human donor in good health. Material: CD4+ T cells from blood.

The CDR3 bases are TGTGCCTGGAGTGTACGGGCGGGAGTAGGGGGGACCCAGTACTTC. Its protein is CAWSVRAGVGGTQYF. The chain employs TRBV30 and TRBJ2-5; tentatively, D is TRBD2 (7 bases). The CDR3 sequence is 15 residues long. Germline V gene sequence: CDR1 GTSNPN, CDR2 SVGIG (reference sequence). V lost 0 bases, J lost 7 bases, and 18 bases lay in between. Combining the CDR3 with reference TRBV30 and TRBJ2-5 gives the whole variable domain SQTIHQWPATLVQPVGSPLSLECTVEGTSNPNLYWYRQAAGRGLQLLFYSVGIGQISSEVPQNLSASRPQDRQFILSSKKLLLSDSGFYLCAWSVRAGVGGTQYFGPGTRLLVL.